The present TCR beta chain was sequenced within a study of blood T cell repertoires in COVID-19. Study at large: The United States, Italy and Spain supplied acute and convalescent COVID-19 samples. T cells, B-cell-depleted T cells, or PBMCs supplied cDNA or gDNA.

The study recruited people aged about 18 to 95 years across approximately 24 US areas. CDR3 length: 12 residues. V lost 6 bases and J 5 bases, leaving 10 bases between the germline ends. Germline-derived CDR1 and CDR2 are LNHDA and SQIVND (reference sequence). Per the authors' pipeline: Amplifying reference gene primers gave estimates of nucleated cell counts. Using immunoSEQ multiplex PCR, the repertoire was profiled, and TCRdb retains in-frame clones only, with some absent. V, J and clone size reflect that table, while D and trimming were determined from the DNA. Found here are about 300,000 clones, roughly 86% of them singletons; the top ten hold about 2.6%.

The clonotype originates from a woman aged 18-30 years who had recovered from COVID-19. The chain employs TRBV19 and TRBJ1-1; D not certain. The material sequenced was PBMCs or T cells enriched from blood (not recorded which). CDR3 protein: CASSPLRTEAFF. The DNA of the CDR3 is TGTGCCAGTAGCCCACTCAGGACTGAAGCTTTCTTT.